This T cell receptor (beta chain) was captured by sequencing in a study of T cell responses to AZD1222 COVID-19 vaccine. The repertoire was sequenced with immunoSEQ multiplex PCR; TCRdb's copy has only in-frame clones and lacks some. This sample yields 95,000 to 120,000 clones, of which over 85% are seen a single time; about 3.3% belongs to the top ten. In regard to this clone: Its antigen is undetermined.

General study findings and limits: The donor cohort was predominantly white British with a female majority, and clonal diversity may have been underestimated. Spike was spanned by vaccine-associated CD4 TCRs, with dominance at 160-218 and 743-854.

The source is an adult in good health. The sequencing here drew on peripheral blood, taken on day 0 of MenACWY control vaccination.

As DNA, the CDR3 is TGTGCCAGCAGCCAAGGAGGAGGGGGCGGATTGTTTTCCTACGAGCAGTACTTC. Its protein product is CASSQGGGGGLFSYEQYF. This chain uses TRBV4-2 with TRBJ2-7; tentatively, D is TRBD1 (7 bases). Germline CDR1 reads LGHNA; CDR2 reads YNFKEQ. V was trimmed by 1 base and J by 1 base, leaving 20 bases between them. The CDR3 totals 18 residues.